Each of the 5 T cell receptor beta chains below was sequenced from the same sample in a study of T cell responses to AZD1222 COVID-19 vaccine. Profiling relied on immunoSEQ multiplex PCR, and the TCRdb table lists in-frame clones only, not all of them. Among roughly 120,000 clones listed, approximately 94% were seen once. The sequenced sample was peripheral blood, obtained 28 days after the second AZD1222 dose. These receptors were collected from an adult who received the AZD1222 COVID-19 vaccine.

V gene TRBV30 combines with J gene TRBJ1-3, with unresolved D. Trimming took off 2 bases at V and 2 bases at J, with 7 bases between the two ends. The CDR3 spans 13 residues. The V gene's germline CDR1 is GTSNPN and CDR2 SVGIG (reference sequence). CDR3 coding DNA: TGTGCCTGGAGTCCCATAGCTGGAAACACCATATATTTT. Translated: CAWSPIAGNTIYF.

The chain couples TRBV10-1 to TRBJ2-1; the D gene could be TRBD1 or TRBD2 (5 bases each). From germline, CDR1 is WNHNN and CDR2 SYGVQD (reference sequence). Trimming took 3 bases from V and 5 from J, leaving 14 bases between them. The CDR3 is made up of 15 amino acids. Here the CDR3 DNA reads TGCGCCAGCAGTGAATCTCAGGGACCAAACAATGAGCAGTTCTTC. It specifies CASSESQGPNNEQFF.

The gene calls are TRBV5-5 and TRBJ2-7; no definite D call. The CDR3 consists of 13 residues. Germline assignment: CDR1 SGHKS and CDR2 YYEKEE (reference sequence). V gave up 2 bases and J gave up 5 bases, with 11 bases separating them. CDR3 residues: CASSFIGRNEQYF. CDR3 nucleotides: TGTGCCAGCAGCTTTATCGGGCGAAACGAGCAGTACTTC.

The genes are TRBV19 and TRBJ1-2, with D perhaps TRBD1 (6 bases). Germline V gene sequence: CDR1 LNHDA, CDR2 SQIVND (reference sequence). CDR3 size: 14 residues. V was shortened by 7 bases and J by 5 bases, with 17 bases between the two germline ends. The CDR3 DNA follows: TGTGCCAGTAATCCGAGCGGGACACCTTATGGCTACACCTTC. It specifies CASNPSGTPYGYTF.

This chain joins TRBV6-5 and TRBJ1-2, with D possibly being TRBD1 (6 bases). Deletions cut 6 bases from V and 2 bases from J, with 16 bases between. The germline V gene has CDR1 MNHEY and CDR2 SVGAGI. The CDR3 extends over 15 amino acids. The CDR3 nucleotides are TGTGCCAGCAGCAAGCCCCCGGGACAAAACTATGGCTACACCTTC. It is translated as CASSKPPGQNYGYTF.